This T cell receptor (beta chain) emerged from a study of cytomegalovirus exposure and HLA in healthy donors. Study results and caveats: Among TCR sequences, most were rare, though some public TCRs appeared in many donors. Relative to equally common others, HLA-associated TCR beta chains showed greater clonal expansion in a later analysis.

The CDR3 consists of 15 residues. Germline assignment: CDR1 MNHNS and CDR2 SASEGT. Amplification used 60 Vbeta primers and 13 Jbeta primers. Assay used: immunoSEQ multiplex PCR; TCRdb lists only in-frame clones, some missing. Of roughly 200,000 clones listed, 75% to 90% are singletons. A remark on this clone: Its specificity is unknown. A junction boundary mismatches the germline segment, possibly from a read error.

This chain connects TRBV6-1 to TRBJ2-6, with D perhaps TRBD1 (5 bases). The source of this sequence is a man aged 25 to 40 in good health and CMV-seronegative. The sample taken for sequencing was PBMCs. The CDR3 is CASSADSTGANGLTF. The CDR3 bases are TGTGCCAGCAGTGCTGACAGTACTGGGGCCAACGGCCTGACTTTC.